This is a list of T cell receptor beta chains from one sample in a study of cytomegalovirus exposure and HLA in healthy donors. This table comes from immunoSEQ multiplex PCR, and its TCRdb copy is limited to in-frame clones, with some not included. The sample consists of 67,000 or so clones, roughly 94% of them appearing once. The material sequenced was PBMCs. These receptors came from a man younger than 35 in good health and CMV-seropositive. The CDR3 runs from the conserved cysteine through the conserved F or W. The D gene is left open where the match is weak. Expanded clones are given a class, and other clones once, few, many or no size at all.

D,J,V,size,CDR3,DNA
TRBD2,TRBJ2-2,TRBV5-4,NA,CASSWAGTTNTGELFF,TGTGCCAGCAGCTGGGCGGGGACTACGAACACCGGGGAGCTGTTTTTT
TRBD1,TRBJ2-2,TRBV25-1,few,CASSTGGADTGELFF,TGTGCCAGCAGTACAGGGGGCGCGGACACCGGGGAGCTGTTTTTT
NA,TRBJ2-2,TRBV18,NA,CASSPRYPSNTGELFF,TGTGCCAGCTCACCGCGATATCCATCAAACACCGGGGAGCTGTTTTTT
NA,TRBJ2-3,TRBV5-1,NA,CASSLSWEFGTDTQYF,TGCGCCAGCAGCTTGTCATGGGAGTTTGGCACAGATACGCAGTATTTT
NA,TRBJ2-3,TRBV7-6,NA,CASSVGPTGGGGRAADTQYF,TGTGCCAGCAGCGTGGGACCAACAGGGGGTGGCGGGAGGGCCGCAGATACGCAGTATTTT
NA,TRBJ2-3,TRBV19,NA,CASSRTISDTQYF,TGTGCCAGTAGCAGGACTATTTCAGATACGCAGTATTTT
TRBD2,TRBJ2-7,TRBV6-1,NA,CASSSESGSSYEQYF,TGTGCCAGCAGTTCTGAAAGCGGGAGCTCCTACGAGCAGTACTTC
TRBD1,TRBJ1-3,TRBV7-2,few,CASSMGTGKGNTIYF,TGTGCCAGCAGCATGGGGACAGGGAAAGGAAACACCATATATTTT
TRBD1,TRBJ2-7,TRBV7-2,NA,CASSFGTGAYEQYF,TGTGCCAGCAGCTTCGGGACAGGTGCCTACGAGCAGTACTTC
NA,TRBJ2-1,TRBV27,NA,CATSLRGPYNEQFF,TGTGCCACCTCCCTTAGGGGCCCCTACAATGAGCAGTTCTTC
TRBD2,TRBJ2-1,TRBV9,NA,CASSVEGTSYNEQFF,TGTGCCAGCAGCGTAGAAGGGACTAGCTACAATGAGCAGTTCTTC
TRBD1,TRBJ1-5,TRBV19,NA,CASSPHGRGLNSNQPQHF,TGTGCCAGTAGTCCCCACGGCAGGGGGCTGAATAGCAATCAGCCCCAGCATTTT
NA,TRBJ1-1,TRBV9,NA,CASSVGSGSTEAFF,TGTGCCAGCAGCGTAGGGAGTGGGTCCACTGAAGCTTTCTTT
NA,TRBJ1-2,TRBV27,NA,CASSSRPGVDYGYTF,TGTGCCAGCAGTTCCCGACCGGGAGTCGACTATGGCTACACCTTC
NA,TRBJ2-7,TRBV9,NA,CASSPRGANPYEQYF,TGTGCCAGCAGCCCCCGTGGGGCGAATCCCTACGAGCAGTACTTC
TRBD1,TRBJ1-4,TRBV7-9,NA,CASSLPRQGAGEKLFF,TGTGCCAGCAGCTTACCGAGACAGGGGGCCGGTGAAAAACTGTTTTTT
NA,TRBJ1-5,TRBV5-4,NA,CASSSFVAEPQHF,TGTGCCAGCAGCTCCTTCGTAGCAGAGCCCCAGCATTTT
TRBD1,TRBJ2-7,TRBV7-9,NA,CASSDTTRTGRYEQYF,TGTGCCAGCAGCGACACGACCCGGACAGGGAGGTACGAGCAGTACTTC